The clone carrying this T cell receptor (beta chain) was recorded many times. The CDR3 contains 13 residues. V lost 8 bases and J lost 1, with 12 bases in between. Germline assignment: CDR1 MNHEY and CDR2 SVGAGI. Amplification of TCR beta CDR3 regions used RNA transcripts. Following a first-round RT-PCR that used HTBI primers, a second-round multiplex PCR was carried out. TCRdb re-derived calls from the multiplex PCR reads in MiXCR, one entry per CDR3 protein. The table lists approximately 410,000 distinct CDR3 sequences, 15% of them singletons. These data are taken from a study of Graves' ophthalmopathy and Graves' hyperthyroidism. By definition, stable hyperthyroidism involved no ophthalmopathy within 18 months of follow-up. Ineligible for inclusion were patients with other autoimmune diseases, uncontrolled infections, pregnancy or lactation.

This clonotype originated in a woman younger than 35 with stable Graves' hyperthyroidism. The chain employs TRBV6-5 and TRBJ2-7, with D tentatively TRBD2 (6 bases). The material sequenced was peripheral blood. Here the CDR3 reads CASRGTASYEQYF. DNA of the CDR3: TGTGCCAGCCGCGGGACTGCATCCTACGAGCAGTACTTC.